The 10 T cell receptor beta chains presented below share a single source sample, sequenced in a study of blood T cell repertoires in COVID-19. The protocol was immunoSEQ multiplex PCR, while the TCRdb copy is restricted to in-frame clones and leaves out a portion. The sample shows about 15,000 clones, approximately 91% of them seen only once. Input material: peripheral blood. These receptors came from a woman in her 70s in a cohort sampled during active or convalescent COVID-19.

The J gene is TRBJ2-7, the V gene TRBV4-3; 8 positions agree with TRBD1. CDR3 size: 17 residues. In germline, CDR1 is LGHNA, CDR2 YSLEER. Trimming took 3 bases from V and 3 from J; bases not matched to a gene: 13. CDR3 DNA: TGCGCCAGCAGCCAGGATTGGCCGGGACAGGACCTCTACGAGCAGTACTTC. This encodes CASSQDWPGQDLYEQYF.

The chain links TRBV5-6 to TRBJ1-1, with TRBD1 matching 8 bases. From germline, CDR1 is SGHDT and CDR2 YYEEEE. With 4 bases clipped from V and 0 bases from J, the junction kept 2 bases outside the gene matches. The CDR3 is 14 residues long. The CDR3 loop is CASSGQGMNTEAFF. CDR3 sequence (DNA): TGTGCCAGCAGCGGACAGGGTATGAACACTGAAGCTTTCTTT. The whole variable domain, remainder taken from reference TRBV5-6 and TRBJ1-1, is DAGVTQSPTHLIKTRGQQVTLRCSPKSGHDTVSWYQQALGQGPQFIFQYYEEEERQRGNFPDRFSGHQFPNYSSELNVNALLLGDSALYLCASSGQGMNTEAFFGQGTRLTVV.

The chain has TRBV5-8 and TRBJ2-7; a possible D gene is TRBD1 (5 bases). This CDR3 is built from 14 residues. V was shortened by 7 bases and J by 2 bases, with 16 bases between the two germline ends. Germline CDR1 and CDR2: SGHTS and YDEGEE. The CDR3, as DNA: TGTGCCAGCCCGCAACCTCCCAGGGCCTACGAGCAGTACTTC. The encoded protein is CASPQPPRAYEQYF. The whole variable domain, filled in from reference TRBV5-8 and TRBJ2-7, reads EAGVTQSPTHLIKTRGQQATLRCSPISGHTSVYWYQQALGLGLQFLLWYDEGEERNRGNFPPRFSGRQFPNYSSELNVNALELEDSALYLCASPQPPRAYEQYFGPGTRLTVT.

The chain recombines TRBV6-2 or TRBV6-3 with TRBJ1-5, with 11 bases that match TRBD1. The V segment lost 6 bases and the J segment 1 base; nucleotides outside the gene matches: 8. This CDR3 spans 17 amino acids. Germline CDR1 is MNHEY and CDR2 is SVGEGT. CDR3 DNA: TGTGCCAGCAGCGGGACAGGGGGATCTACGAGCAATCAGCCCCAGCATTTT. The encoded protein is CASSGTGGSTSNQPQHF.

CDR3 protein: CSARGPVLTFF. The CDR3 DNA follows: TGCAGTGCTAGGGGGCCTGTTTTAACTTTCTTT. This chain links TRBV20-1 with TRBJ1-1; D might be TRBD1 (5 bases). This CDR3 has 11 amino acids. V lost 3 bases and J lost 12, with 14 bases in between. Germline V CDR1 and CDR2: DFQATT, SNEGSKA (reference sequence).

The chain recombines TRBV5-6 with TRBJ2-5, with 10 bases identical to TRBD2. V was clipped by 4 bases and J by 1 base; unmatched bases: 7. The CDR3 extends over 16 amino acids. Germline V gene lookup returns CDR1 SGHDT and CDR2 YYEEEE. The CDR3 DNA is TGTGCCAGCAGCCCATGGACTAGCGGATCCCAAGAGACCCAGTACTTC. Residues: CASSPWTSGSQETQYF.

The sample holds one count of this clone. The rearrangement links TRBV7-2 to TRBJ2-5, with D unclear. The CDR3 consists of 15 residues. Germline values: CDR1 SGHTA, CDR2 FQGNSA. V lost 1 base and J 5 bases, leaving 14 bases between the germline ends. The CDR3 DNA follows: TGTGCCAGCAGCTTAGGTCCAGGCCTGCTGGAGACCCAGTACTTC. Protein sequence: CASSLGPGLLETQYF. Full variable domain (remainder filled in from reference TRBV7-2 and TRBJ2-5): GAGVSQSPSNKVTEKGKDVELRCDPISGHTALYWYRQSLGQGLEFLIYFQGNSAPDKSGLPSDRFSAERTGGSVSTLTIQRTQQEDSAVYLCASSLGPGLLETQYFGPGTRLLVL.

The rearrangement uses TRBV5-1 and TRBJ2-7, with D possibly matching TRBD2 (6 bases). The CDR3 contains 14 residues. The germline gives CDR1 SGHRS, CDR2 YFSETQ. Trimming cost V 7 bases and J 6 bases, with 20 bases left between them. In nucleotides, the CDR3 is TGCGCCAGCCGAGTCGGGGGTCTCTCTGCCGAGCAGTACTTC. This encodes CASRVGGLSAEQYF.

The chain couples TRBV19 to TRBJ1-1, with D possibly TRBD1 on 5 matching bases. The CDR3 consists of 16 residues. V shed 0 bases and J shed 0 bases, with 11 bases lying between them. Germline values: CDR1 LNHDA, CDR2 SQIVND (reference sequence). The CDR3 spells CASSIEAGRMNTEAFF. CDR3 in DNA: TGTGCCAGTAGTATAGAAGCGGGACGGATGAACACTGAAGCTTTCTTT.

This clone was counted a single time. Other DNA sequences in this sample translate to the same CDR3. V and J are TRBV5-6 and TRBJ1-2; TRBD1 is a possible D gene (5 bases). This CDR3 comprises 13 residues. Germline CDR1 SGHDT, CDR2 YYEEEE. The V end was cut by 2 bases, the J end by 8 bases, with 13 bases between. The CDR3 DNA sequence: TGTGCCAGCAGCTTTAACCAGGGCCGGGGCTACACCTTC. As protein: CASSFNQGRGYTF.